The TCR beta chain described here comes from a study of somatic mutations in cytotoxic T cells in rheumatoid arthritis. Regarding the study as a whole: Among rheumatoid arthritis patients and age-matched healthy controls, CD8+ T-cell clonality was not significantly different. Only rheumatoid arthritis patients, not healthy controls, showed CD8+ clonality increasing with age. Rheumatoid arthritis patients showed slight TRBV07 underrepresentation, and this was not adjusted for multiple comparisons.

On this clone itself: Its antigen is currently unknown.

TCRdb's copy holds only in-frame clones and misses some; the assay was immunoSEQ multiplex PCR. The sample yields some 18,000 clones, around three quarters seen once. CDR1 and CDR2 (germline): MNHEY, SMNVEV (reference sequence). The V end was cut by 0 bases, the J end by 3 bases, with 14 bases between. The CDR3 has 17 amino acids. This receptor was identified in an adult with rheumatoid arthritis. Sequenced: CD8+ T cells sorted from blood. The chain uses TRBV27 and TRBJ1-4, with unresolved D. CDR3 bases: TGTGCCAGCAGTTTATCGGCCAACCGGAGGGCTAATGAAAAACTGTTTTTT. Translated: CASSLSANRRANEKLFF.